The rows below give T cell receptor beta chains drawn from one sample of a study of regulatory T cells in long-lasting Graves disease. TCRdb used MiXCR to reprocess the multiplex PCR reads, holding one entry per CDR3 protein. In the table there are some 220,000 distinct CDR3 sequences, approximately 18% of which are singletons. The same data also contributed to another study, on T cells in Graves' hyperthyroidism and ophthalmopathy.

This specimen consisted of peripheral blood mononuclear cells (PBMCs), obtained at new diagnosis, from a patient treated with antithyroid drugs. Receptors were obtained from a woman aged 25 to 45 with Graves disease. CDR3s include the opening cysteine and the closing phenylalanine or tryptophan. Fields, in order: D gene, clone size, J gene, V gene, CDR3 protein, CDR3 DNA. D genes are given only for firm matches. Size values are once, few and many counts, or a class for expanded clones, and some rows have none.

D gene: .
clone size: .
J gene: TRBJ1-4
V gene: TRBV18
CDR3 protein: CASSPPGVRTNEKLFF
CDR3 DNA: TGTGCCAGCTCACCACCGGGGGTCAGGACTAATGAAAAACTGTTTTTT

D gene: TRBD1
clone size: many
J gene: TRBJ1-1
V gene: TRBV6-1
CDR3 protein: CASKPRQGANTEAFF
CDR3 DNA: TGTGCCAGCAAGCCCAGACAGGGGGCTAACACTGAAGCTTTCTTT

D gene: TRBD1
clone size: many
J gene: TRBJ1-1
V gene: TRBV29-1
CDR3 protein: CSVAGTVFDRGTEAFF
CDR3 DNA: TGCAGCGTTGCAGGGACAGTCTTCGATCGCGGCACTGAAGCTTTCTTT

D gene: .
clone size: many
J gene: TRBJ2-3
V gene: TRBV9
CDR3 protein: CASSGQSMTDTQYF
CDR3 DNA: TGTGCCAGCAGCGGACAAAGTATGACAGATACGCAGTATTTT

D gene: .
clone size: many
J gene: TRBJ1-5
V gene: TRBV11-2
CDR3 protein: CASSYTGGQPQHF
CDR3 DNA: TGTGCCAGCAGTTACACTGGAGGGCAGCCCCAGCATTTT

D gene: .
clone size: many
J gene: TRBJ1-4
V gene: TRBV30
CDR3 protein: CAWSGLNEKLFF
CDR3 DNA: TGTGCCTGGAGTGGGCTAAATGAAAAACTGTTTTTT

D gene: TRBD2
clone size: many
J gene: TRBJ2-7
V gene: TRBV27
CDR3 protein: CASATSGPLAGEIYEQYF
CDR3 DNA: TGTGCCAGCGCTACTAGTGGGCCCTTAGCGGGGGAAATTTACGAGCAGTACTTC

D gene: .
clone size: few
J gene: TRBJ2-2
V gene: TRBV9
CDR3 protein: CASSPRGAGTGELFF
CDR3 DNA: TGTGCCAGCAGCCCCCGGGGGGCCGGCACCGGGGAGCTGTTTTTT

D gene: .
clone size: many
J gene: TRBJ1-2
V gene: TRBV20-1
CDR3 protein: CSARGDLLYGYTF
CDR3 DNA: TGCAGTGCTAGAGGGGATCTTCTCTATGGCTACACCTTC

D gene: .
clone size: many
J gene: TRBJ1-1
V gene: TRBV6-1
CDR3 protein: CASSGGDGTGRAFF
CDR3 DNA: TGTGCCAGCAGTGGGGGGGACGGCACTGGGCGAGCTTTCTTT

D gene: TRBD2
clone size: .
J gene: TRBJ2-5
V gene: TRBV20-1
CDR3 protein: CSAPTSGGQETQYF
CDR3 DNA: TGCAGTGCCCCGACTAGCGGAGGCCAAGAGACCCAGTACTTC

D gene: TRBD2
clone size: .
J gene: TRBJ2-7
V gene: TRBV18
CDR3 protein: CASSPTSGSNEQYF
CDR3 DNA: TGTGCCAGCTCACCGACTAGCGGGAGTAACGAGCAGTACTTC

D gene: TRBD1
clone size: many
J gene: TRBJ2-1
V gene: TRBV11-2
CDR3 protein: CASSLVGQGFYNEQFF
CDR3 DNA: TGTGCCAGCAGCTTAGTGGGACAGGGGTTCTACAATGAGCAGTTCTTC

D gene: .
clone size: .
J gene: TRBJ1-5
V gene: TRBV12-3/TRBV12-4
CDR3 protein: CASSPILRGDQPQHF
CDR3 DNA: TGTGCCAGCAGTCCCATCCTGAGGGGGGATCAGCCCCAGCATTTT

D gene: TRBD1
clone size: many
J gene: TRBJ2-7
V gene: TRBV6-1
CDR3 protein: CASRRDRVSEQYF
CDR3 DNA: TGTGCCAGCAGGCGGGACAGGGTCAGCGAGCAGTACTTC

D gene: .
clone size: many
J gene: TRBJ2-5
V gene: TRBV9
CDR3 protein: CASKGVDQETQYF
CDR3 DNA: TGTGCCAGCAAGGGGGTAGACCAAGAGACCCAGTACTTC

D gene: .
clone size: many
J gene: TRBJ2-2
V gene: TRBV14
CDR3 protein: CASSQAGFTGELFF
CDR3 DNA: TGTGCCAGCAGCCAGGCAGGGTTCACCGGGGAGCTGTTTTTT

D gene: .
clone size: .
J gene: TRBJ1-1
V gene: TRBV2
CDR3 protein: CASSQVGTEALF
CDR3 DNA: TGTGCCAGCAGCCAAGTAGGTACTGAAGCTCTCTTT

D gene: TRBD1
clone size: many
J gene: TRBJ2-7
V gene: TRBV6-2/TRBV6-3
CDR3 protein: CASSSPGTGYEQYF
CDR3 DNA: TGTGCCAGCAGTTCACCAGGGACAGGGTACGAGCAGTACTTC

D gene: TRBD1
clone size: many
J gene: TRBJ2-2
V gene: TRBV7-8
CDR3 protein: CASSRGGADTGELFF
CDR3 DNA: TGTGCCAGCAGCCGAGGGGGCGCGGACACCGGGGAGCTGTTTTTT

D gene: .
clone size: .
J gene: TRBJ1-1
V gene: TRBV2
CDR3 protein: CASQIQGTEAFF
CDR3 DNA: TGTGCCAGCCAGATCCAGGGTACTGAAGCTTTCTTT

D gene: .
clone size: many
J gene: TRBJ1-2
V gene: TRBV28
CDR3 protein: CASSLLRTENYGYTF
CDR3 DNA: TGTGCCAGCAGTTTGCTTAGGACAGAGAACTATGGCTACACCTTC

D gene: TRBD1
clone size: many
J gene: TRBJ2-2
V gene: TRBV12-5
CDR3 protein: CASGLVLQGAGTGELFF
CDR3 DNA: TGTGCTAGTGGTTTGGTACTCCAGGGGGCTGGAACCGGGGAGCTGTTTTTT

D gene: TRBD1
clone size: many
J gene: TRBJ1-6
V gene: TRBV6-5
CDR3 protein: CASSYEGRGTSPLHF
CDR3 DNA: TGTGCCAGCAGTTACGAGGGCAGGGGGACCTCACCCCTCCACTTT

D gene: .
clone size: many
J gene: TRBJ1-1
V gene: TRBV28
CDR3 protein: CASSSAGAMNTEAFF
CDR3 DNA: TGTGCCAGCAGTAGCGCGGGGGCAATGAACACTGAAGCTTTCTTT

D gene: TRBD2
clone size: many
J gene: TRBJ2-1
V gene: TRBV2
CDR3 protein: CASRPPSGSSYNEQFF
CDR3 DNA: TGTGCCAGCAGGCCTCCTAGCGGGAGCTCCTACAATGAGCAGTTCTTC

D gene: .
clone size: few
J gene: TRBJ1-2
V gene: TRBV5-4
CDR3 protein: CASSSRGRANYGYTF
CDR3 DNA: TGTGCCAGCAGCTCCCGAGGGCGAGCTAACTATGGCTACACCTTC

D gene: .
clone size: many
J gene: TRBJ2-2
V gene: TRBV10-1
CDR3 protein: CASIWKGVPGELFF
CDR3 DNA: TGCGCCAGCATCTGGAAGGGGGTGCCCGGGGAGCTGTTTTTT

D gene: TRBD1
clone size: many
J gene: TRBJ1-1
V gene: TRBV6-4
CDR3 protein: CASRPWTGRETEAFF
CDR3 DNA: TGTGCCAGCAGGCCCTGGACAGGGAGGGAAACTGAAGCTTTCTTT

D gene: .
clone size: many
J gene: TRBJ2-1
V gene: TRBV20-1
CDR3 protein: CSARDTSSSYNEQFF
CDR3 DNA: TGCAGTGCTAGAGATACCTCCAGCTCCTACAATGAGCAGTTCTTC

D gene: .
clone size: many
J gene: TRBJ2-2
V gene: TRBV6-1
CDR3 protein: CASNLGGGTGELFF
CDR3 DNA: TGTGCCAGCAATTTAGGGGGGGGGACCGGGGAGCTGTTTTTT

D gene: .
clone size: many
J gene: TRBJ2-3
V gene: TRBV7-9
CDR3 protein: CASSSKGRTTDTQYF
CDR3 DNA: TGTGCCAGCAGCTCTAAGGGGAGGACCACAGATACGCAGTATTTT

D gene: .
clone size: many
J gene: TRBJ1-1
V gene: TRBV28
CDR3 protein: CASSSILGARNTEAFF
CDR3 DNA: TGTGCCAGCAGTTCCATATTGGGGGCGCGGAACACTGAAGCTTTCTTT

D gene: .
clone size: many
J gene: TRBJ2-7
V gene: TRBV28
CDR3 protein: CASSLGGREQYF
CDR3 DNA: TGTGCCAGCAGTTTAGGGGGGCGGGAGCAGTACTTC

D gene: TRBD1
clone size: .
J gene: TRBJ1-5
V gene: TRBV12-5
CDR3 protein: CASGPSGAGGGMGQPQHF
CDR3 DNA: TGCGCTAGTGGTCCATCCGGGGCAGGGGGCGGGATGGGCCAGCCCCAGCATTTT

D gene: .
clone size: many
J gene: TRBJ1-2
V gene: TRBV7-8
CDR3 protein: CASSLAIRGYGYTF
CDR3 DNA: TGTGCCAGCAGCTTAGCGATAAGGGGCTATGGCTACACCTTC

D gene: .
clone size: many
J gene: TRBJ2-1
V gene: TRBV6-2/TRBV6-3
CDR3 protein: CASSSLANDNEQFF
CDR3 DNA: TGTGCCAGCAGTTCTCTAGCCAACGACAATGAGCAGTTCTTC

D gene: .
clone size: many
J gene: TRBJ2-5
V gene: TRBV5-1
CDR3 protein: CASSTEGAETQYF
CDR3 DNA: TGCGCCAGCAGCACGGAGGGGGCGGAGACCCAGTACTTC

D gene: TRBD2
clone size: .
J gene: TRBJ2-4
V gene: TRBV28
CDR3 protein: CASLGLAGGPGKNIQYF
CDR3 DNA: TGTGCCAGCCTCGGACTAGCGGGAGGGCCGGGCAAAAACATTCAGTACTTC

D gene: .
clone size: many
J gene: TRBJ1-1
V gene: TRBV9
CDR3 protein: CASSSRGDVSNTEAFF
CDR3 DNA: TGTGCCAGCAGCTCGAGGGGCGATGTCTCGAACACTGAAGCTTTCTTT

D gene: .
clone size: .
J gene: TRBJ2-7
V gene: TRBV10-1
CDR3 protein: CASSEGDYEQYF
CDR3 DNA: TGCGCCAGCAGTGAGGGGGACTACGAGCAGTACTTC

D gene: TRBD1
clone size: .
J gene: TRBJ1-1
V gene: TRBV28
CDR3 protein: CASSLSGQPNTEAFF
CDR3 DNA: TGTGCCAGCAGTCTATCGGGACAGCCGAACACTGAAGCTTTCTTT

D gene: .
clone size: many
J gene: TRBJ1-5
V gene: TRBV10-2
CDR3 protein: CASSELVNQPQHF
CDR3 DNA: TGCGCCAGCAGTGAACTGGTAAATCAGCCCCAGCATTTT

D gene: TRBD1
clone size: .
J gene: TRBJ2-2
V gene: TRBV27
CDR3 protein: CASSSPGQGNTGELFF
CDR3 DNA: TGTGCCAGCAGTTCGCCGGGACAGGGGAACACCGGGGAGCTGTTTTTT

D gene: .
clone size: many
J gene: TRBJ1-5
V gene: TRBV28
CDR3 protein: CASSFRESNQPQHF
CDR3 DNA: TGTGCCAGCAGCTTTAGGGAGAGCAATCAGCCCCAGCATTTT

D gene: .
clone size: many
J gene: TRBJ2-2
V gene: TRBV30
CDR3 protein: CAWSYANTGELFF
CDR3 DNA: TGTGCCTGGAGCTACGCGAACACCGGGGAGCTGTTTTTT

D gene: TRBD1
clone size: many
J gene: TRBJ2-3
V gene: TRBV3-1
CDR3 protein: CASSQGPGGADTQYF
CDR3 DNA: TGTGCCAGCAGCCAAGGTCCAGGGGGCGCAGATACGCAGTATTTT

D gene: .
clone size: many
J gene: TRBJ2-2
V gene: TRBV6-1
CDR3 protein: CAPVGGPTGELFF
CDR3 DNA: TGTGCCCCAGTGGGGGGTCCTACCGGGGAGCTGTTTTTT

D gene: .
clone size: .
J gene: TRBJ2-1
V gene: TRBV12-3/TRBV12-4
CDR3 protein: CASSPAIDSTSYNEQFF
CDR3 DNA: TGTGCCAGCAGTCCAGCTATTGACAGTACCTCCTACAATGAGCAGTTCTTC

D gene: TRBD2
clone size: many
J gene: TRBJ2-1
V gene: TRBV6-1
CDR3 protein: CASRLGLAEYNEQFF
CDR3 DNA: TGTGCCAGCAGACTCGGACTAGCGGAGTACAATGAACAGTTCTTC

D gene: TRBD1
clone size: .
J gene: TRBJ2-7
V gene: TRBV6-2/TRBV6-3
CDR3 protein: CASSYSQGANTYEQYF
CDR3 DNA: TGTGCCAGCAGTTACTCGCAGGGGGCAAACACCTACGAGCAGTACTTC

D gene: TRBD1
clone size: .
J gene: TRBJ1-4
V gene: TRBV4-1
CDR3 protein: CASSPQEDRGEKLFF
CDR3 DNA: TGCGCCAGCAGCCCTCAGGAGGACAGGGGTGAAAAACTGTTTTTT

D gene: TRBD2
clone size: many
J gene: TRBJ2-7
V gene: TRBV5-4
CDR3 protein: CASSLDLAGAYEQYF
CDR3 DNA: TGTGCCAGCAGCTTAGACCTAGCGGGGGCCTACGAGCAGTACTTC

D gene: .
clone size: many
J gene: TRBJ1-1
V gene: TRBV30
CDR3 protein: CALKVGGDTEAFF
CDR3 DNA: TGTGCCTTGAAGGTCGGGGGGGACACTGAAGCTTTCTTT

D gene: TRBD1
clone size: many
J gene: TRBJ1-2
V gene: TRBV4-1
CDR3 protein: CASSQDGRGMEGYTF
CDR3 DNA: TGCGCCAGCAGCCAAGATGGCAGGGGGATGGAGGGCTACACCTTC